The rows below give T cell receptor beta chains drawn from one sample of a study of OX40 agonist ivuxolimab in advanced cancers. Clones were read by immunoSEQ multiplex PCR, and TCRdb kept only the in-frame ones, dropping some. Among around 80,000 clones listed, roughly 87% were seen once. The input for sequencing was CD4+ or CD8+ T cells sorted from blood, taken in a trial of the OX40 agonist ivuxolimab. These receptors were obtained from an adult with an advanced solid tumor such as melanoma, head and neck, liver or kidney cancer. The CDR3 runs from the conserved cysteine through the conserved F or W. D genes are given only for firm matches. Size is omitted from some rows. Given values are once, few, many or a class for expanded clones.

>NA|TRBJ1-1|TRBV6-5|TRBD1
CASSSRWDRGRGAFF
TGTGCCAGCAGTTCCAGATGGGACAGGGGGCGCGGAGCTTTCTTT
>few|TRBJ1-5|TRBV19|NA
CASSTSGRGQPQHF
TGTGCCAGTAGTACCTCGGGTCGAGGGCAGCCCCAGCATTTT
>NA|TRBJ2-2|TRBV7-3|NA
CASSSQGEELFF
TGTGCCAGCAGCTCCCAGGGAGAGGAGCTGTTTTTT
>NA|TRBJ1-1|TRBV19|NA
CASRASGSRTEAFF
TGTGCCAGTAGGGCTTCAGGGAGTAGGACTGAAGCTTTCTTT
>many|TRBJ1-1|TRBV6-5|NA
CASSQRGRKAFF
TGTGCCAGCAGCCAAAGGGGGAGGAAAGCTTTCTTT
>NA|TRBJ1-2|TRBV7-9|NA
CASSLGPVNYGYTF
TGTGCCAGCAGCTTAGGACCGGTAAACTATGGCTACACCTTC
>NA|TRBJ2-7|TRBV7-2|NA
CASSLGRGLSYEQYF
TGTGCCAGCAGCTTAGGTAGGGGCCTCTCCTACGAGCAGTACTTC
>NA|TRBJ2-5|TRBV19|TRBD1
CASSPRTGGETQYF
TGTGCCAGTAGTCCGAGGACAGGGGGAGAGACCCAGTACTTC
>NA|TRBJ1-5|TRBV19|NA
CASLAFNQPQHF
TGTGCCAGTCTCGCTTTTAATCAGCCCCAGCATTTT
>NA|TRBJ1-3|TRBV5-6|NA
CASSLPRPGSGNTIYF
TGTGCCAGCAGCTTGCCGCGCCCCGGGAGCGGAAACACCATATATTTT
>NA|TRBJ2-7|TRBV7-2|NA
CASSPGRSTYEQYF
TGTGCCAGCAGCCCAGGTCGGTCCACCTACGAGCAGTACTTC
>NA|TRBJ1-2|TRBV5-3|TRBD1
CARSLGDRVDYGYTF
TGTGCCAGAAGCTTGGGGGACAGGGTAGACTATGGCTACACCTTC
>NA|TRBJ1-3|TRBV6-6|TRBD1
CASSFDQGAGGTTIYF
TGCGCCAGCAGTTTTGATCAGGGGGCCGGTGGAACCACCATATATTTT
>NA|TRBJ2-4|TRBV11-2|NA
CASSPSARGRAKNIQYF
TGTGCCAGCAGCCCCTCTGCCCGGGGTCGGGCCAAAAACATTCAGTACTTC
>NA|TRBJ1-1|TRBV7-2|NA
CASSLAGSEAFF
TGTGCCAGCAGCTTAGCCGGAAGTGAAGCTTTCTTT
>NA|TRBJ2-6|TRBV27|TRBD1
CASSTQGAGANVLTF
TGTGCCAGCAGCACCCAGGGGGCTGGGGCCAACGTCCTGACTTTC
>NA|TRBJ1-2|TRBV30|NA
CAWSMTRFSNYGYTF
TGTGCCTGGAGTATGACTAGATTCTCTAACTATGGCTACACCTTC
>NA|TRBJ2-3|TRBV4-3|NA
CASSPRITDTQYF
TGCGCCAGCAGCCCCAGGATCACAGATACGCAGTATTTT
>NA|TRBJ1-2|TRBV6-1|NA
CASSTGLDYGYTF
TGTGCCAGCAGCACAGGGCTCGACTATGGCTACACCTTC
>once|TRBJ1-2|TRBV21-1|NA
CASSKWDRGLQGARGYTF
TGTGCCAGCAGCAAATGGGATCGCGGATTGCAGGGGGCGCGAGGCTACACCTTC
>NA|TRBJ2-3|TRBV13|NA
CASSLRDTQYF
TGTGCCAGCAGCTTGAGGGATACGCAGTATTTT
>NA|TRBJ1-2|TRBV6-5|NA
CASSHGQLGYTF
TGTGCCAGCAGCCACGGACAGCTTGGCTACACCTTC
>NA|TRBJ2-7|TRBV6-5|NA
CASSYTLQEDEQYF
TGTGCCAGCAGTTACACCCTCCAGGAGGACGAGCAGTACTTC
>NA|TRBJ1-5|TRBV19|NA
CASSKDSPFNQPQHF
TGTGCCAGTAGTAAAGACAGTCCTTTCAATCAGCCCCAGCATTTT
>NA|TRBJ2-1|TRBV11-1|TRBD1
CASSLDSGQAFLSYNEQFF
TGTGCCAGCAGCTTAGATTCCGGACAGGCCTTCCTCTCCTACAATGAGCAGTTCTTC
>NA|TRBJ1-5|TRBV5-1|NA
CASSLEGQPQHF
TGCGCCAGCAGCTTGGAGGGTCAGCCCCAGCATTTT
>NA|TRBJ2-7|TRBV7-6|NA
CASSWGDVTYEQYF
TGTGCCAGCAGCTGGGGGGACGTCACCTACGAGCAGTACTTC
>NA|TRBJ2-1|TRBV7-8|NA
CASSLRLWGRNEQFF
TGTGCCAGCAGCTTAAGGCTCTGGGGGAGGAATGAGCAGTTCTTC
>NA|TRBJ2-2|TRBV7-3|NA
CASSSGRENTGELFF
TGTGCCAGCAGCTCTGGAAGAGAGAACACCGGGGAGCTGTTTTTT
>few|TRBJ1-1|TRBV10-3|NA
CAIRSGMNTEAFF
TGTGCCATCAGATCAGGGATGAACACTGAAGCTTTCTTT
>NA|TRBJ2-5|TRBV20-1|NA
CSGDHETQYF
TGCAGTGGAGACCATGAGACCCAGTACTTC